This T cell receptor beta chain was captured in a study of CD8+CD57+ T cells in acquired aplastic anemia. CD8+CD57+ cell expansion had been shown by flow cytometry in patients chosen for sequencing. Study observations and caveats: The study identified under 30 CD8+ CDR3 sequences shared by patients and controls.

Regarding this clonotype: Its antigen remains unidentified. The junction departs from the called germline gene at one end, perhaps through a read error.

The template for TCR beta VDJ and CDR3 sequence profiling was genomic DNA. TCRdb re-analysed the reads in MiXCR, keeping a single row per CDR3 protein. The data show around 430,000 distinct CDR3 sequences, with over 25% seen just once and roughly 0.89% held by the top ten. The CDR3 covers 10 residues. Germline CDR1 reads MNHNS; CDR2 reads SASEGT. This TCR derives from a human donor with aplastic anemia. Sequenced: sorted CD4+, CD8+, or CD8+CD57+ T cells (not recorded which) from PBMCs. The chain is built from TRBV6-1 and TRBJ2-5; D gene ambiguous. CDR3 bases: TGTGTCAGCAGAGAAGAGACCCAGTACTTC. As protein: CVSREETQYF.